This T cell receptor beta chain was retrieved from a study of T cells expressing NK-cell markers (dated by TCRdb to 2018 to 2020). Describing the broader study: In sorted CD3+CD56+NKG2C+, CD3+CD56+NKG2C- and CD3+CD56-NKG2C+ T-cell subsets from eight or nine donors, TCR beta-chain repertoires were profiled. The libraries were sequenced on Illumina HiSeq 2000/2500, MiSeq or NextSeq, producing 2 x 150 bp reads. Of the eight sequenced donors, seven were found to be HCMV-seropositive and one was found to be HCMV-seronegative. The eight sequenced donors were randomly selected healthy volunteers, three men and five women.

In the germline V gene, CDR1 corresponds to KGHDR and CDR2 to SFDVKD. Reading from cysteine to phenylalanine, the CDR3 counts 16 amino acids. Only the protein sequence is given. Points the paper makes about the study in general: It remained unclear whether the expanded NKG2C-expressing T cell clones were specific for HCMV antigens. For roughly 6 donors, the dominant CD3+CD56+NKG2C+ clonotypes were among the top 10 CD8+ clonotypes and accounted for about 1.0-7.5% of CD8+ T cells. Those dominant clonotypes were again the most abundant among CD3+CD56-NKG2C+ cells in a few donors, at about 25-60.1%.

HCMV-specific IgG was detected in serum with a commercial ELISA kit to determine HCMV serostatus. Peripheral blood mononuclear cells were isolated from blood by Ficoll density gradient centrifugation. Sequencing was performed on an Illumina HiSeq 2000. 5'RACE template switching, by which a universal primer site and unique molecular identifiers were added, was used to make TCR beta cDNA libraries. cDNA synthesis was primed from the TCR beta constant segment and was followed by two successive PCR amplification steps. Regarding the original processing steps: MIGEC handled demultiplexing of the reads and grouping by UMI, while MiTCR was used to assemble and quantify clonotypes. Only TCR cDNA sequences supported by at least two reads were kept to exclude erroneous sequences. Downstream repertoire analysis used the tcR package, and clonotypes were matched across fractions by CDR3 nucleotide sequence plus V segment. VDJmatch was used to annotate antigen specificity against VDJdb, with one amino acid substitution in CDR3 permitted. The reads were reprocessed in TCRdb, with one entry per CDR3 protein sequence and no accompanying DNA. The V and J calls, along with clone size, are taken from TCRdb and not from the paper's own processing. This specimen's table enumerates 300,000 or so distinct CDR3 sequences. The leading ten clones occupy 4% to 5% of the sample.

In the case of this clonotype: Its specific antigen is unknown.

The sequenced sample consisted of blood T cells: a sorted CD56 or NKG2C T cell subset, CD4+ or CD8+ T cells, or bulk PBMC T cells (not recorded which). This TCR was recovered from a woman between 18 and 69 years old in good health. This sequence uses TRBV24-1 and TRBJ2-1; TCRdb indicates TRBD1, and absent DNA this call remains unverified. The CDR3 region reads CATSDPGGTGYNEQFF.